This T cell receptor beta chain derives from a study of shared clonotypes between healthy human individuals (dated by TCRdb to 2018 to 2020). Some background on the complete study: A few men and a couple of women, aged 18 to 49 years, made up the cohort. Per donor, three plates each were used for CD4 naive and CD4 memory, two for CD8 naive, and one for CD8 memory. Blood TCR repertoires of five healthy adults were deeply sequenced to estimate repertoire size and the extent of clonotype sharing between individuals. Libraries were prepared and TCR repertoires were sequenced by different laboratories using diverse techniques, in order to increase sequencing depth and limit assay-specific biases. Each donor's leukapheresis produced roughly between about 0.9 and 9.5 billion PBMCs. Study-wide conclusions, independent of this receptor: Pairwise subsampling led to the expectation that sequencing depth would affect the degree of clonotype sharing among donors. Naive subsets generally had larger estimated clonotype richness than memory subsets did. When a few donors were compared, the shared fraction of clonotypes was around 5% for naive CD4, 3.5% to 4% for naive CD8, roughly 2.5% for memory CD4, and under 0.5% for memory CD8. Sampling was restricted to blood, and TCR repertoires in tissues likely differ from the TCR repertoires found in blood. Compared with non-shared clonotypes, the clonotypes found in all four sorted-subset donors had higher generation probabilities. The small number of donors limited the genetic and exposure-history diversity represented. Rarefaction of sorted-subset datasets indicated incomplete sequencing despite the large sequencing depth.

Comments on this clone: The specificity of this receptor is unknown. No much larger clone is present one base from it, and per-base qualities are unavailable.

Using the deep immunoSEQ assay, multiplex PCR amplified TCR CDR3 regions from genomic DNA. For each cell subset, the extracted genomic DNA was distributed evenly across all wells of several immunoSEQ 96-well plates, and each plate served as one replicate. Each replicate PCR for sorted subsets received about 200 ng genomic DNA, equal to tens of thousands of T cell genomes. The purified libraries were quantified using a Qubit 3.0 fluorometer, sized with a Bioanalyzer 2100, and then quantified again using the KAPA Library Quantification kit. Every immunoSEQ 96-well plate was sequenced on a dedicated single-read 150-cycle Illumina NextSeq 550 flow cell. The study's processing was this. Because only junctional sequences without quality scores were contained in the immunoSEQ output, filtering matching that applied to full-length reads could not be performed. Sequences were annotated with PyIR, a Python wrapper for IgBLAST v1.9, and V/J genes and CDR3 were assigned using IMGT germline references. Reads were removed for weak V/J assignments (E-value above 1e-6), missing CDR3, stop codons, out-of-frame junctions, or ambiguous translated residues. A V3J clonotype was defined by an identical inferred V gene, J gene, and CDR3 amino acid sequence. Percentage overlap between repertoires was calculated by dividing the number of shared unique clonotypes by the size of the smaller repertoire. Richness of each repertoire was evaluated using RTK rarefaction, the Chao1 estimator, and Recon v2.1 estimates of unobserved clonotypes. OLGA was used to compute generation probabilities for all TCRbeta clonotypes that the gDNA method yielded from a few donors. Held by TCRdb, this immuneACCESS table contains in-frame sequences only and omits some clones. Under half of the omission traces to an unresolved V gene where checked; the cause of the rest is unknown. V, J and clone size were drawn from that table, and D and trimming were deduced from the DNA. The sample profile shows 760,000 or so clones; about 97% of them were found once. The ten largest clones add up to less than 0.3% of the sample.

For CDR1 and CDR2, the germline V gene (reference sequence) lists MNHEY and SMNVEV. V is clipped by 2 bases and J by 4 bases, and the sequence between their germline boundaries is 9 bases long. The CDR3, cysteine through phenylalanine, is 14 amino acids long. Left in the record is the CDR3 DNA by itself, 42 bases read in frame from the first base. CD8 naive samples were obtained by positive selection for CCR7 among CD45RO-negative cells, yielding a CD45RA+CCR7+ population from which TemRA cells were excluded. The donors were healthy, HIV-negative adults who had no recently reported acute infections or vaccinations. Every donor was a Caucasian adult residing in Nashville, Tennessee, USA. Blood was obtained by leukapheresis, after which PBMCs were separated by Ficoll-Histopaque density gradient centrifugation and cryopreserved in liquid nitrogen vapor phase. Analytical flow cytometry was used to check the purity and quantity of each magnetically sorted T cell population. Genomic DNA was isolated from every sorted fraction and measured by UV absorbance on a Nanodrop 2000c.

Sequenced material: naive CD8+ T cells sorted from blood. What this sample's cell subset or site label stands for: CD45RA+CCR7+. This receptor was identified in a man aged 30-40 years in good health. The rearranged chain carries TRBV27 and TRBJ2-1; no D gene can be assigned with confidence. The sequenced DNA: TGTGCCAGCAGTTTAAACGGGCATTACAATGAGCAGTTCTTC. Its protein reads: CASSLNGHYNEQFF.